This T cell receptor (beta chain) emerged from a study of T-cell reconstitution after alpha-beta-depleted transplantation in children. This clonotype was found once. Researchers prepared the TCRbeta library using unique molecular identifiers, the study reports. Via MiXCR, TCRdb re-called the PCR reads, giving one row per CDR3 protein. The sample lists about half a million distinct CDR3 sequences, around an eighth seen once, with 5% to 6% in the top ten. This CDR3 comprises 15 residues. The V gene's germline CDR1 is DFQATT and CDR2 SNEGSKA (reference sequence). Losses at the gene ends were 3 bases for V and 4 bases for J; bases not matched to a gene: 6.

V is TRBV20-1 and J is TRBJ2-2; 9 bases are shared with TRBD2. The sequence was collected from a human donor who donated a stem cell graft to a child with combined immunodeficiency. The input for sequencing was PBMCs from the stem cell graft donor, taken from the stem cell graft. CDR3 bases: TGCAGTGCTAGTCAAGCGCGGGGGGGCACCGGGGAGCTGTTTTTT. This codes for CSASQARGGTGELFF.